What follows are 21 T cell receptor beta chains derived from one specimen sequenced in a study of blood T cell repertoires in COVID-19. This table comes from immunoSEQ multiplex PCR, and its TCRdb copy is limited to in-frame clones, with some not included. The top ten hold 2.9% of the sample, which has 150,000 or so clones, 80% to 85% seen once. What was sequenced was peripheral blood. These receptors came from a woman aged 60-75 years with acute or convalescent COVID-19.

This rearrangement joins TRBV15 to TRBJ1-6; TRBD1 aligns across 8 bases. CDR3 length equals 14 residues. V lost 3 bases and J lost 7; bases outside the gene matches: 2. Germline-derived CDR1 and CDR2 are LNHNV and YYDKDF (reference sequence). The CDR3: CATSSRGRNSPLHF. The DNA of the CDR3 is TGTGCCACCAGCAGCAGGGGGCGGAATTCACCCCTCCACTTT.

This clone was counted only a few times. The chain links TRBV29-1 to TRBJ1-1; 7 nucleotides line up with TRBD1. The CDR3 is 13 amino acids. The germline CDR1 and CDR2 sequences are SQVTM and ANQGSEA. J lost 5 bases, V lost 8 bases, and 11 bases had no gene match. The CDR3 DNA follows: TGCAGCTCCAGACCCCCGACAGGGACTGAAGCTTTCTTT. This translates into CSSRPPTGTEAFF.

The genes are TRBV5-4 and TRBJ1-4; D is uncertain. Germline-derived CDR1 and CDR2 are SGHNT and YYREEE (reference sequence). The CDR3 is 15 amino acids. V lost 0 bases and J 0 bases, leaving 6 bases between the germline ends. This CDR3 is CASSLDSATNEKLFF. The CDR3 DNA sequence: TGTGCCAGCAGCTTGGACAGTGCAACTAATGAAAAACTGTTTTTT.

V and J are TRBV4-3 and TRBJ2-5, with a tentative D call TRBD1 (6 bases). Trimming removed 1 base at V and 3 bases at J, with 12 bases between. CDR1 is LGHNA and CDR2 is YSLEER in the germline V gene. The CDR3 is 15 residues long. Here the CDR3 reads CASSQGQAIEETQYF. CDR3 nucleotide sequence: TGCGCCAGCAGCCAAGGACAGGCCATAGAAGAGACCCAGTACTTC.

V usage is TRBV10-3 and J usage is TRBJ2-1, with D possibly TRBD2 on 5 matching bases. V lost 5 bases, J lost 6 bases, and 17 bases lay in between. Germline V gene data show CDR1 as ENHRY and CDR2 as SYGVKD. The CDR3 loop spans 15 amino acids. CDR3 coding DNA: TGTGCCATCAGTTCCTCCCTAGCTCTATCCAATGAGCAGTTCTTC. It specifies CAISSSLALSNEQFF.

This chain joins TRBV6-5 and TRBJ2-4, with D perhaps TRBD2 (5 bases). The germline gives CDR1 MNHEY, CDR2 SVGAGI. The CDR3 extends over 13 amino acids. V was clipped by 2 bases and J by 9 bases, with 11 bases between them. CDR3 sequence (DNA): TGTGCCAGCAGTTACGCGGGTCCGGGCATTCAGTACTTC. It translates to CASSYAGPGIQYF.

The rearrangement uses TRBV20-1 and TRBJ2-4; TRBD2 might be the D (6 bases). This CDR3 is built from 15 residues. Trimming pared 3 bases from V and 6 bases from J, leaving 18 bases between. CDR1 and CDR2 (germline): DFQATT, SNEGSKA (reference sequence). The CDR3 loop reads CSASQAGRGRNIQYF. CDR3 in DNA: TGCAGTGCTAGTCAAGCCGGGAGAGGGAGAAACATTCAGTACTTC.

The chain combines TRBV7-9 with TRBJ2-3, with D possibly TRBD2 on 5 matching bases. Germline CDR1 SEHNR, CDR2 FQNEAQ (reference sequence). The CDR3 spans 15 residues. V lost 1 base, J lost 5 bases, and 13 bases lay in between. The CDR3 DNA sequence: TGTGCCAGCAGCTTAGGGGCTAGCTCGGGAGATACGCAGTATTTT. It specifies CASSLGASSGDTQYF.

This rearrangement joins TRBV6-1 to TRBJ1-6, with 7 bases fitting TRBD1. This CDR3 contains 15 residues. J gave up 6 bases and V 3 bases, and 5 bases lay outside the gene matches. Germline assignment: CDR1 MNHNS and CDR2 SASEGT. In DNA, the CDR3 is TGTGCCAGCAGTGACCGGACAGGCTCTAATTCACCCCTCCACTTT. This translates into CASSDRTGSNSPLHF.

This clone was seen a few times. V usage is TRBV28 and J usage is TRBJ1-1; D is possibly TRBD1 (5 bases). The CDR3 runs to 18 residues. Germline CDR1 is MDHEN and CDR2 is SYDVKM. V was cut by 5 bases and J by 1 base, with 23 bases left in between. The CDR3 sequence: CASSPLRGRALANTEAFF. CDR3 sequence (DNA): TGTGCCAGCAGTCCCCTAAGGGGAAGGGCGCTTGCGAACACTGAAGCTTTCTTT. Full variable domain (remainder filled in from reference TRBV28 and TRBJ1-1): DVKVTQSSRYLVKRTGEKVFLECVQDMDHENMFWYRQDPGLGLRLIYFSYDVKMKEKGDIPEGYSVSREKKERFSLILESASTNQTSMYLCASSPLRGRALANTEAFFGQGTRLTVV.

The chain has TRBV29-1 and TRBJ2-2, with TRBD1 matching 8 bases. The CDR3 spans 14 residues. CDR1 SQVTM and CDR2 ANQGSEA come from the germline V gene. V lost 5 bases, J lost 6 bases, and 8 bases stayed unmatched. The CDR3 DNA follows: TGCAGCGTTAAGGGGCAGGGGGCCGCCGGGGAGCTGTTTTTT. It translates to CSVKGQGAAGELFF.

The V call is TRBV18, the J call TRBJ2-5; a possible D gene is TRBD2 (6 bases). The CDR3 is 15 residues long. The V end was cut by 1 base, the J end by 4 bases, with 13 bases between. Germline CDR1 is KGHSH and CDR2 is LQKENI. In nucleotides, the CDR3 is TGTGCCAGCTCACCACGGCGACTAGACCCAGAGACCCAGTACTTC. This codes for CASSPRRLDPETQYF.

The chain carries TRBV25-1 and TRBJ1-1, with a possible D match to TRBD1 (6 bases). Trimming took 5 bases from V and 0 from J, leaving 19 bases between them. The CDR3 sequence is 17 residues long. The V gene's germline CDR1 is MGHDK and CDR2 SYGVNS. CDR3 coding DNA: TGTGCCAGCAGTCCCCCCGGGACACTCTTAATGAACACTGAAGCTTTCTTT. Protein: CASSPPGTLLMNTEAFF. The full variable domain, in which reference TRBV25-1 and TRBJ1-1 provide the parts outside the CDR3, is EADIYQTPRYLVIGTGKKITLECSQTMGHDKMYWYQQDPGMELHLIHYSYGVNSTEKGDLSSESTVSRIRTEHFPLTLESARPSHTSQYLCASSPPGTLLMNTEAFFGQGTRLTVV.

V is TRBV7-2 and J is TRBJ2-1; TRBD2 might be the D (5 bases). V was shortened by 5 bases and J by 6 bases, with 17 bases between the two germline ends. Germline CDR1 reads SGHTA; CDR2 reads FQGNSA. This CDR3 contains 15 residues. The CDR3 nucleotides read TGTGCCAGCAGCCTTGACTCGTCACGGGGCAATGAGCAGTTCTTC. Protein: CASSLDSSRGNEQFF. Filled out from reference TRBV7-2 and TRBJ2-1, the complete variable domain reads GAGVSQSPSNKVTEKGKDVELRCDPISGHTALYWYRQSLGQGLEFLIYFQGNSAPDKSGLPSDRFSAERTGGSVSTLTIQRTQQEDSAVYLCASSLDSSRGNEQFFGPGTRLTVL.

The CDR3 region is CASSIGTAADTQYF. The CDR3 DNA is TGTGCCAGCAGCATAGGGACAGCAGCAGATACGCAGTATTTT. The chain links TRBV5-6 to TRBJ2-3; 7 bases are a match to TRBD1. CDR1 SGHDT and CDR2 YYEEEE come from the germline V gene. The CDR3 sequence is 14 residues long. J gave up 4 bases and V 4 bases, and 6 bases lay outside the gene matches.

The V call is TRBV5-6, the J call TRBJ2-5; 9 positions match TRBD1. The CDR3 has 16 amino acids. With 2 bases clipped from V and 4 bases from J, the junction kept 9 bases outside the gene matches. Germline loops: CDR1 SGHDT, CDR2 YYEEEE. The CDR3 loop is CASSFTGTGSLETQYF. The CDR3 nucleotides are TGTGCCAGCAGCTTCACCGGGACAGGGTCCCTAGAGACCCAGTACTTC.

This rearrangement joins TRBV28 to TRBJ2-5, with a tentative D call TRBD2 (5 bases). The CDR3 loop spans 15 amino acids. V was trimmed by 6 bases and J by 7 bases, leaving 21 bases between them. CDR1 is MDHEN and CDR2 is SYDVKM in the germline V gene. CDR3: CASRVGSLEGRTQYF. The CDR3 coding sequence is TGTGCCAGCAGGGTTGGCAGTCTGGAAGGGAGGACCCAGTACTTC.

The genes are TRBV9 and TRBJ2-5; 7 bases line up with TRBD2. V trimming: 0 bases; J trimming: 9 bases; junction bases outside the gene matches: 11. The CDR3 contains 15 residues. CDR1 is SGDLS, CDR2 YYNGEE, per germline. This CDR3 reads CASSVGDGQRGAQYF. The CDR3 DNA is TGTGCCAGCAGCGTAGGCGACGGGCAACGGGGGGCCCAGTACTTC.

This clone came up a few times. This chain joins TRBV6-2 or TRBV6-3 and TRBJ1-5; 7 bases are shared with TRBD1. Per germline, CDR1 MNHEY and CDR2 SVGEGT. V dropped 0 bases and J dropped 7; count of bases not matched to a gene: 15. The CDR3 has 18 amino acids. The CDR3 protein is CASSYSGASTGLGQPQHF. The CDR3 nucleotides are TGTGCCAGCAGTTACTCAGGGGCTTCGACAGGGTTGGGGCAGCCCCAGCATTTT.

The CDR3 is CATGTGETEQYF. CDR3 bases: TGTGCCACAGGGACAGGGGAAACGGAGCAGTACTTC. The chain carries TRBV19 and TRBJ2-7, with TRBD1 identical over 10 bases. The V and J ends lost 10 bases and 7 bases, in that order; junction bases with no gene match: 7. Looked up from germline, CDR1 is LNHDA and CDR2 is SQIVND (reference sequence). The CDR3 totals 12 residues.

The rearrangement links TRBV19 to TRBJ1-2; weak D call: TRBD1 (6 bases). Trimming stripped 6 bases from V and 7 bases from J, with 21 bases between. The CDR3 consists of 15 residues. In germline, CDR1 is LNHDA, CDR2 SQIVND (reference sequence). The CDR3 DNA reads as TGTGCCAGTAGCGCTGCTTCGTCGGGGGGCCGTGGCTACACCTTC. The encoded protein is CASSAASSGGRGYTF.